These 25 T cell receptor beta chains came from one sample sequenced in a study of T-cell reconstitution after alpha-beta-depleted transplantation in children. Library preparation (for TCRbeta) was performed with unique molecular identifiers. One entry per CDR3 protein, called by TCRdb with MiXCR from the PCR reads. The table lists around 440,000 distinct CDR3 sequences, roughly 15% of them singletons. The material sequenced was PBMCs, mostly from graft donor cells, taken 360 days after TCRalphabeta/CD19-depleted stem cell transplant. These receptors originate from a boy younger than two who had a stem cell transplant for Wiskott-Aldrich syndrome, so the T cells may come from the graft donor.

The rearrangement links TRBV3-1 to TRBJ2-1; 7 nucleotides align to TRBD2. Trimming took 1 base from V and 10 from J; bases not matched to a gene: 7. The germline CDR1 and CDR2 sequences are LGHDT and YNNKEL (reference sequence). The CDR3 sequence is 14 residues long. CDR3 coding DNA: TGTGCCAGCAGCCAAGCTAGCGGCAAAGCGGAGCAGTTCTTC. Amino acids: CASSQASGKAEQFF.

This clonotype was seen ten or more times. V gene TRBV12-3 or TRBV12-4 combines with J gene TRBJ2-1, with no clear D. V was cut by 2 bases and J by 6 bases, with 11 bases left in between. The CDR3 runs to 14 residues. This CDR3 reads CASSLLERGNEQFF. The CDR3 nucleotides are TGTGCCAGCAGTTTACTAGAGCGAGGCAATGAGCAGTTCTTC.

This clonotype was seen more than once but under ten times. CDR3 residues: CASSTTSGRTDTQYF. CDR3 DNA: TGTGCCAGCAGCACGACTAGCGGGAGGACAGATACGCAGTATTTT. This chain uses TRBV5-5 with TRBJ2-3; 13 bases fit TRBD2. Germline V lookup: CDR1 SGHKS, CDR2 YYEKEE (reference sequence). CDR3 length: 15 residues. Trimming at V came to 4 bases and at J to 3 bases, leaving 2 bases not matched to a gene.

This clonotype has more than one count but fewer than ten. This chain uses TRBV6-5 with TRBJ2-5; D unclear. V was shortened by 4 bases and J by 2 bases, with 14 bases between the two germline ends. The CDR3 spans 15 residues. Germline-derived CDR1 and CDR2 are MNHEY and SVGAGI. As DNA, the CDR3 is TGTGCCAGCAGTTCCTCCCAGGTCCGTCAAGAGACCCAGTACTTC. Encoded protein: CASSSSQVRQETQYF.

The chain employs TRBV12-3 or TRBV12-4 and TRBJ2-3, with D uncertain. Trimming took off 6 bases at V and 4 bases at J, with 14 bases between the two ends. The length of the CDR3 is 14 residues. The CDR3 protein is CASSYDTSPDTQYF. The CDR3 DNA reads as TGTGCCAGCAGCTACGACACCTCCCCAGATACGCAGTATTTT.

J is TRBJ2-5 and V is TRBV6-5; D may be TRBD1 (5 bases). Germline CDR1 reads MNHEY; CDR2 reads SVGAGI. The CDR3 is made up of 14 amino acids. With 4 bases removed from V and 0 bases from J, the gap between germline ends came to 9 bases. The CDR3 protein is CASSLTRDQETQYF. The CDR3 DNA follows: TGTGCCAGCAGTTTGACCAGGGACCAAGAGACCCAGTACTTC.

This clonotype was seen only a few times. The chain recombines TRBV7-2 with TRBJ2-6; 8 bases line up with TRBD1. After removal of 3 bases from V and 0 bases from J, the junction contained 10 bases not matched to a gene. The length of the CDR3 is 19 residues. Germline lookup yields CDR1 SGHTA and CDR2 FQGNSA. CDR3 in DNA: TGTGCCAGCAGCTTTGCGGACAGGGTTCTCCTCTCTGGGGCCAACGTCCTGACTTTC. This sequence encodes CASSFADRVLLSGANVLTF.

The chain uses TRBV6-1 and TRBJ2-1, with 13 bases that match TRBD2. The ends lost 7 bases at V and 5 bases at J; junction bases unmatched: 5. The CDR3 runs to 15 residues. The germline V gene encodes CDR1 MNHNS and CDR2 SASEGT. CDR3 amino acids: CASTRGLAGNNEQFF. CDR3 nucleotides: TGTGCCAGCACCAGGGGACTAGCGGGAAACAATGAGCAGTTCTTC.

This clonotype appeared many times. The genes are TRBV10-3 and TRBJ2-7, with TRBD2 matching over 9 bases. The CDR3 is 13 amino acids. Trimming took 5 bases from V and 7 from J; bases not matched to a gene: 6. Looked up from germline, CDR1 is ENHRY and CDR2 is SYGVKD. CDR3 bases: TGTGCCATCAGTTTAGCGGGAGCGCGGGAGCAGTACTTC. It codes for CAISLAGAREQYF.

This clonotype was seen more than once but under ten times. DNA for the CDR3: TGCAGTGCTGGAGGAATCGAGCAGTACTTC. This translates into CSAGGIEQYF. The chain combines TRBV20-1 with TRBJ2-7; TRBD2 might be the D (5 bases). The germline gives CDR1 DFQATT, CDR2 SNEGSKA (reference sequence). Trimming stripped 5 bases from V and 6 bases from J, with 8 bases between. This CDR3 contains 10 residues.

The table lists this clonotype with a few counts. This chain links TRBV7-9 with TRBJ2-5; D possibly corresponds to TRBD2 (5 bases). The CDR3 spans 15 residues. Trimming removed 3 bases from V and 5 bases from J, with 16 bases in between. Germline V lookup: CDR1 SEHNR, CDR2 FQNEAQ (reference sequence). The CDR3 region is CASSFTSRGRETQYF. CDR3 bases: TGTGCCAGCAGCTTTACGTCCCGGGGTAGGGAGACCCAGTACTTC.

The V gene is TRBV7-9, the J gene TRBJ2-7, with 7 bases fitting TRBD2. There are 15 residues in the CDR3. Unmatched junction bases numbered 14, after V lost 5 bases and J lost 7 bases. Germline V gene sequence: CDR1 SEHNR, CDR2 FQNEAQ (reference sequence). The DNA of the CDR3 is TGTGCCAGCAGCCTAAGGGAGGGATTAAGGCTGGAGCAGTACTTC. Encoded protein: CASSLREGLRLEQYF.

This clonotype showed up just a few times. CDR3 DNA sequence: TGTGCCAGCAGTGCCCTCGGGGCGGGCCATAACGAGCAGTACTTC. Its protein product is CASSALGAGHNEQYF. The V and J genes are TRBV25-1 and TRBJ2-7; D may be TRBD1 or TRBD2 (5 bases each). V was shortened by 4 bases and J by 5 bases, with 18 bases between the two germline ends. Germline lookup yields CDR1 MGHDK and CDR2 SYGVNS. The CDR3 is 15 amino acids.

The chain combines TRBV7-9 with TRBJ2-1; 7 bases are a match to TRBD1. Trimming at V came to 2 bases and at J to 5 bases, leaving 12 bases not matched to a gene. Germline assignment: CDR1 SEHNR and CDR2 FQNEAQ (reference sequence). This CDR3 region has 17 residues. The CDR3: CASSLTRPTGSHNEQFF. As DNA, the CDR3 is TGTGCCAGCAGCTTAACCCGACCGACAGGGTCCCACAATGAGCAGTTCTTC. Full variable domain (missing parts from reference TRBV7-9 and TRBJ2-1): DTGVSQNPRHKITKRGQNVTFRCDPISEHNRLYWYRQTLGQGPEFLTYFQNEAQLEKSRLLSDRFSAERPKGSFSTLEIQRTEQGDSAMYLCASSLTRPTGSHNEQFFGPGTRLTVL.

The chain employs TRBV15 and TRBJ2-5; TRBD2 might be the D (7 bases). This CDR3 comprises 21 residues. Trimming left V 2 bases short and J 3 bases short, with 31 bases between. Germline CDR1 reads LNHNV; CDR2 reads YYDKDF (reference sequence). CDR3 nucleotides: TGTGCCACCAGCAGACAGCCAAGTCGGACAGCGGGAAAAACAATAAAAGAGACCCAGTACTTC. It yields the protein CATSRQPSRTAGKTIKETQYF.

This clonotype was picked up a small number of times. The rearrangement links TRBV12-3 or TRBV12-4 to TRBJ2-5, with 9 bases aligning to TRBD1. The V gene end was trimmed by 2 bases and the J gene end by 2 bases; junction bases not matched to a gene: 9. CDR3 length: 17 amino acids. This CDR3 reads CASSLSGQGLRQETQYF. The CDR3 nucleotides read TGTGCCAGCAGTTTATCCGGACAGGGGTTAAGGCAAGAGACCCAGTACTTC.

The chain employs TRBV3-1 and TRBJ1-2; D may be TRBD1 (6 bases). V gave up 1 base and J gave up 4 bases, with 10 bases separating them. This CDR3 comprises 14 residues. The germline V gene encodes CDR1 LGHDT and CDR2 YNNKEL (reference sequence). The CDR3 loop is CASSQGQTGYGYTF. CDR3 in DNA: TGTGCCAGCAGCCAAGGGCAGACAGGCTATGGCTACACCTTC.

The chain employs TRBV7-2 and TRBJ2-7; D remains unclear. CDR1 is SGHTA, CDR2 FQGNSA, per germline. Trimming took 2 bases from V and 7 from J, leaving 15 bases between them. This CDR3 comprises 14 residues. CDR3 in amino acids: CASSLRSGVREQYF. CDR3 sequence (DNA): TGTGCCAGCAGCTTAAGATCTGGAGTTAGGGAGCAGTACTTC.

The V call is TRBV5-1, the J call TRBJ2-7, with D hard to call. The CDR3 has 14 residues. The germline CDR1 and CDR2 sequences are SGHRS and YFSETQ. Trimming took 2 bases from V and 1 from J, leaving 10 bases between them. The CDR3 DNA is TGCGCCAGCAGCTTTCTGCCCAATTCCTACGAGCAGTACTTC. It codes for CASSFLPNSYEQYF.

The CDR3 coding sequence is TGCAGCGTTGAAGATGGGGGGAGTGTCGAGACCCAGTACTTC. Protein: CSVEDGGSVETQYF. The V gene is TRBV29-1, the J gene TRBJ2-5; possibly TRBD2 for D (6 bases). The germline V gene encodes CDR1 SQVTM and CDR2 ANQGSEA. The ends were cut back, 0 bases at V and 5 bases at J, with 13 bases in the middle. The CDR3 spans 14 residues.

V and J are TRBV5-1 and TRBJ2-7; 10 nucleotides agree with TRBD2. CDR3 length: 14 amino acids. V lost 1 base and J lost 5; bases outside the gene matches: 3. Per germline, CDR1 SGHRS and CDR2 YFSETQ. CDR3 in DNA: TGCGCCAGCAGCTTGAGGCTAGCGGGAGACGAGCAGTACTTC. Translated, it gives CASSLRLAGDEQYF.

The chain links TRBV6-2 or TRBV6-3 to TRBJ2-6, with D possibly matching TRBD1 (6 bases). CDR3 size: 16 residues. V was trimmed by 4 bases and J by 0 bases, leaving 10 bases between them. Germline V gives CDR1 MNHEY, CDR2 SVGEGT. CDR3 nucleotides: TGTGCCAGCAGTTGGCAGGGGAGCTCTGGGGCCAACGTCCTGACTTTC. It is translated as CASSWQGSSGANVLTF.

This clonotype was picked up a small number of times. V and J are TRBV12-3 or TRBV12-4 and TRBJ2-2; D is uncertain. CDR3 size: 16 residues. Trimming removed 6 bases from V and 1 base from J, with 15 bases in between. The CDR3 sequence: CASRFLNPLNTGELFF. CDR3 coding DNA: TGTGCCAGCAGATTCCTAAATCCCTTGAACACCGGGGAGCTGTTTTTT.

The chain combines TRBV28 with TRBJ2-4; no clear D gene. The germline CDR1 and CDR2 sequences are MDHEN and SYDVKM. V was clipped by 3 bases and J by 0 bases, with 15 bases between them. The CDR3 has 17 amino acids. Written as DNA, the CDR3 is TGTGCCAGCAGTTTCCGCGTACGAGGTCTAGCCAAAAACATTCAGTACTTC. Translation: CASSFRVRGLAKNIQYF.

The rearrangement uses TRBV5-1 and TRBJ2-7; D gene uncertain. The V gene lost 0 bases and the J gene lost 0 bases, with 10 bases spanning the gap. The CDR3 contains 15 residues. Germline V gene data show CDR1 as SGHRS and CDR2 as YFSETQ. CDR3 amino acids: CASSLAWQASYEQYF. Here the CDR3 DNA reads TGCGCCAGCAGCTTGGCGTGGCAGGCCTCCTACGAGCAGTACTTC. Drawing the rest from reference TRBV5-1 and TRBJ2-7, the complete variable domain is KAGVTQTPRYLIKTRGQQVTLSCSPISGHRSVSWYQQTPGQGLQFLFEYFSETQRNKGNFPGRFSGRQFSNSRSEMNVSTLELGDSALYLCASSLAWQASYEQYFGPGTRLTVT.